The 9 T cell receptor beta chains given below trace back to one sample, sequenced in a study of CD8+ T cells in alopecia areata. RNA extraction was followed by reverse transcription into cDNA, which acted as the sequencing template. Only in-frame clones appear in the TCRdb table, and some are missing; sequencing was by immunoSEQ multiplex PCR. This sample yields some 160,000 clones, of which around three fifths are seen a single time; roughly 0.99% belongs to the top ten. This sample's treatment: oral pan-JAK inhibitor, 5-10 mg twice daily. Specimen: CD4+ T cells sorted from blood, collected at week 4, from a patient treated with tofacitinib. Source of these receptors: a human donor with alopecia areata.

V gene TRBV4-1 combines with J gene TRBJ1-1; no clear D gene. Germline lookup yields CDR1 MGHRA and CDR2 YSYEKL. The CDR3 sequence is 14 residues long. V lost 2 bases, J lost 1 base, and 8 bases lay in between. CDR3 residues: CASSQMDANTEAFF. Here the CDR3 DNA reads TGCGCCAGCAGCCAAATGGATGCGAACACTGAAGCTTTCTTT.

This chain links TRBV29-1 with TRBJ2-3; no reliable D call. CDR1 and CDR2 (germline): SQVTM, ANQGSEA. With 7 bases removed from V and 4 bases from J, the gap between germline ends came to 12 bases. The CDR3 is 12 amino acids. Here the CDR3 reads CSGTEGSDTQYF. In DNA, the CDR3 is TGCAGCGGTACGGAAGGTTCAGATACGCAGTATTTT.

This clone was detected a few times. The V call is TRBV29-1, the J call TRBJ1-1; tentatively, D is TRBD1 (5 bases). Germline V CDR1 and CDR2: SQVTM, ANQGSEA. The V and J ends lost 6 bases and 9 bases respectively, with 14 bases between them. CDR3 size: 11 residues. The CDR3 nucleotides read TGCAGCGTCTTTGGGGGTTTCCAAGCTTTCTTT. It yields the protein CSVFGGFQAFF. Variable domain in full (rest from reference TRBV29-1 and TRBJ1-1): SAVISQKPSRDICQRGTSLTIQCQVDSQVTMMFWYRQQPGQSLTLIATANQGSEATYESGFVIDKFPISRPNLTFSTLTVSNMSPEDSSIYLCSVFGGFQAFFGQGTRLTVV.

This clone has a handful of counts. This sequence joins TRBV7-2 and TRBJ1-2, with D perhaps matching TRBD1 (5 bases). Trimming removed 1 base from V and 2 bases from J, with 8 bases in between. CDR3 length: 14 amino acids. From germline, CDR1 is SGHTA and CDR2 FQGNSA. The CDR3 DNA reads TGTGCCAGCAGCTTAGGACCAGGGAACTATGGCTACACCTTC. Amino acids: CASSLGPGNYGYTF.

DNA for the CDR3: TGCAGCGGAGCGACAGGGACAGATACGCAGTATTTT. Protein: CSGATGTDTQYF. The chain recombines TRBV29-1 with TRBJ2-3; 7 bases match TRBD1. CDR3 length: 12 amino acids. Germline values: CDR1 SQVTM, CDR2 ANQGSEA. V lost 7 bases, J lost 3 bases, and 4 bases stayed unmatched.

The genes are TRBV30 and TRBJ2-5; no clear D. The V gene lost 0 bases and the J gene lost 3 bases, with 8 bases spanning the gap. Per germline, CDR1 GTSNPN and CDR2 SVGIG (reference sequence). The CDR3 runs to 13 residues. The CDR3 here is CAWSVMSEETQYF. In DNA form, the CDR3 reads TGTGCCTGGAGTGTAATGTCAGAAGAGACCCAGTACTTC.

This chain links TRBV27 with TRBJ2-2; weak D call: TRBD2 (6 bases). CDR1 and CDR2 from the germline V gene are MNHEY and SMNVEV (reference sequence). The CDR3 covers 14 residues. V was clipped by 10 bases and J by 3 bases, with 15 bases between them. Here the CDR3 DNA reads TGTGCCATCGGTCGGAGGGGCTACACCGGGGAGCTGTTTTTT. It specifies CAIGRRGYTGELFF.

This chain joins TRBV4-1 and TRBJ1-2, with D perhaps TRBD1 (6 bases). The V gene lost 6 bases and the J gene lost 2 bases, with 10 bases spanning the gap. The CDR3 contains 13 residues. Germline CDR1 MGHRA, CDR2 YSYEKL. CDR3 sequence reads: CASRATGNYGYTF. The DNA for the CDR3 is TGCGCCAGCAGGGCCACAGGGAACTATGGCTACACCTTC.

Here the CDR3 reads CATSRVRDSVPYEQYF. CDR3 sequence (DNA): TGTGCCACCAGCAGAGTCCGGGACTCAGTGCCCTACGAGCAGTACTTC. The chain joins TRBV15 to TRBJ2-7; possible D gene TRBD2, 6 bases. V was clipped by 1 base and J by 2 bases, with 15 bases between them. Germline CDR1 LNHNV, CDR2 YYDKDF (reference sequence). CDR3 size: 16 residues.